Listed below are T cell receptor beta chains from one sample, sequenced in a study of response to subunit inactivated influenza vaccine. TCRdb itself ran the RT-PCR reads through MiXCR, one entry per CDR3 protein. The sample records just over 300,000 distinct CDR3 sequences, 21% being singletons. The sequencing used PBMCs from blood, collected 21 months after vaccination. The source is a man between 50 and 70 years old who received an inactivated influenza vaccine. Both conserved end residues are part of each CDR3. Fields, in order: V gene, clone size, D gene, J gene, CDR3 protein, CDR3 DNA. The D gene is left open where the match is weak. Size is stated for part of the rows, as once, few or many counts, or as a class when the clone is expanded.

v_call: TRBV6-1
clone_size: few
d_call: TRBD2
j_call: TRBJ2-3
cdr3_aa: CASNKAGRYVSTDTQYF
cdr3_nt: TGTGCCAGCAACAAAGCGGGACGATACGTTAGCACAGATACGCAGTATTTT

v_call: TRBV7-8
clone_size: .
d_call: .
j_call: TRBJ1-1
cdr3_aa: CASSPLTAPGRPREAFF
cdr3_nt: TGTGCCAGCAGCCCACTTACGGCCCCGGGGCGGCCCCGTGAAGCTTTCTTT

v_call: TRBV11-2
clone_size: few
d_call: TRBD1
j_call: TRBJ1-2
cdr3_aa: CASSPNPQGARSDGYTF
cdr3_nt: TGTGCCAGCAGCCCGAACCCCCAGGGGGCGCGTTCTGATGGCTACACCTTC

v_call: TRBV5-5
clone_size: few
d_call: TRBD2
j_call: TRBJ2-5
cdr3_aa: CASSSPTSGGRQETQYF
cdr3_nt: TGTGCCAGCAGCTCACCGACTAGCGGGGGTAGGCAAGAGACCCAGTACTTC

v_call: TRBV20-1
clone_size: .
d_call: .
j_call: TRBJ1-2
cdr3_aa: CSARKAALNYGYTF
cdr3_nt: TGCAGTGCTAGAAAGGCGGCGCTTAACTATGGCTACACCTTC

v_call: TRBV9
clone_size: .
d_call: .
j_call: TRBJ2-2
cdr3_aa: CASSVGQGLNTGELFF
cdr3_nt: TGTGCCAGCAGCGTAGGTCAGGGGCTTAATACCGGGGAGCTGTTTTTT

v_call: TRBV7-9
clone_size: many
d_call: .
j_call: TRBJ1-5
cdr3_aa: CASSLDRDHRNQPQHF
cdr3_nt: TGTGCCAGCAGCTTAGACAGGGACCATCGGAATCAGCCCCAGCATTTT

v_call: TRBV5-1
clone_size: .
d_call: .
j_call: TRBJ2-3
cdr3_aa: CASTRQGADTQYF
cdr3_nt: TGCGCCAGCACCCGGCAGGGTGCAGATACGCAGTATTTT

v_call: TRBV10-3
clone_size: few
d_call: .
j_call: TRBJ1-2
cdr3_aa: CAISESPVLYGYTF
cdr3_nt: TGTGCCATCAGTGAGTCCCCAGTTCTTTATGGCTACACCTTC

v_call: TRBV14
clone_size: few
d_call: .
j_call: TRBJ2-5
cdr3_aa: CASSQYLGGSETQYF
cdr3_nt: TGTGCCAGCAGCCAATACCTGGGGGGATCAGAGACCCAGTACTTC

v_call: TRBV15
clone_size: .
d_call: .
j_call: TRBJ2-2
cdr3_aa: CATSRDVTNTGELFF
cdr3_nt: TGTGCCACCAGCAGAGATGTCACGAACACCGGGGAGCTGTTTTTT

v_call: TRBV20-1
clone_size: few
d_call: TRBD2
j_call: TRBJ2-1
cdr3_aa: CSARVASGRPSSYNEQFF
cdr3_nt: TGCAGTGCTAGAGTGGCTAGCGGGAGGCCCAGCTCCTACAATGAGCAGTTCTTC

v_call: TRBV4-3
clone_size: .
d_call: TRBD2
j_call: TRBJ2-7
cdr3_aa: CASSRMREGPVEQYF
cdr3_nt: TGCGCCAGCAGCCGAATGCGGGAGGGCCCTGTCGAGCAGTACTTC

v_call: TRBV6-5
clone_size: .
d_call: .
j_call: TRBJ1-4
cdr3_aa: CASSLGHGSTNEKLFF
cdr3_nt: TGTGCCAGCAGTTTAGGGCACGGATCAACTAATGAAAAACTGTTTTTT

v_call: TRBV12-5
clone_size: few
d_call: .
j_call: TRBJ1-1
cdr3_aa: CASGPAFF
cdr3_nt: TGTGCTAGTGGCCCTGCTTTCTTT

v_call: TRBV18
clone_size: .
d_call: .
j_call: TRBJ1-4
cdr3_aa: CASSPQGLTGEKLFF
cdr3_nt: TGTGCCAGCTCACCGCAGGGACTGACTGGTGAAAAACTGTTTTTT

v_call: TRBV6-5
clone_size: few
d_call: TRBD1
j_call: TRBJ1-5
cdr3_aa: CASREGAGAQHF
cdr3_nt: TGTGCCAGCAGAGAGGGGGCGGGTGCCCAGCATTTT

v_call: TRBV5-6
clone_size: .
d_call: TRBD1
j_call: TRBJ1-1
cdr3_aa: CASSPGQTYTEAFF
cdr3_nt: TGTGCCAGCAGCCCGGGACAGACTTACACTGAAGCTTTCTTT

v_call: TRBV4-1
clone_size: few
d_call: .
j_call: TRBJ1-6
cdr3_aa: CASSQDISLRSPLHF
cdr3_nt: TGCGCCAGCAGCCAAGATATAAGCTTGAGGTCACCCCTCCACTTT

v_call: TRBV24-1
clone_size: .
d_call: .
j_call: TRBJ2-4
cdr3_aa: CATSEPPAQHF
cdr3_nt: TGTGCCACCAGTGAGCCCCCCGCCCAACACTTC

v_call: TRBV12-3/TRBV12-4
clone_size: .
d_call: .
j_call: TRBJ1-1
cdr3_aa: CASSFRPGLNTEAFF
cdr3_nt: TGTGCCAGCAGTTTTCGACCGGGACTGAACACTGAAGCTTTCTTT

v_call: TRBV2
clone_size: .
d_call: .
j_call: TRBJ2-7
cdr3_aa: CASSEVFGSYEQYF
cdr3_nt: TGTGCCAGCAGTGAAGTGTTCGGCAGCTACGAGCAGTACTTC

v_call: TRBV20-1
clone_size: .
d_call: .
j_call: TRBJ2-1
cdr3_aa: CSARDLASYNEQFF
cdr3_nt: TGCAGTGCTAGAGATCTCGCCTCCTACAATGAGCAGTTCTTC

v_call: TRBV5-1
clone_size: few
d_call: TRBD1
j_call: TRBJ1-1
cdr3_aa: CASSLGDGPTVRGFSEAFF
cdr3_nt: TGCGCCAGCAGCCTGGGAGACGGGCCGACGGTCAGGGGGTTCTCTGAAGCTTTCTTT

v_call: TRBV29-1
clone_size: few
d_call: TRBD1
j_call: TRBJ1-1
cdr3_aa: CSVDRGLAEAFF
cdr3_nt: TGCAGCGTGGACAGGGGATTGGCTGAAGCTTTCTTT

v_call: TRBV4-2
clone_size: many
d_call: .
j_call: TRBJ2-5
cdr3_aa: CASSQNGGHVQETQYF
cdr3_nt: TGTGCCAGCAGCCAAAACGGCGGCCATGTTCAAGAGACCCAGTACTTC

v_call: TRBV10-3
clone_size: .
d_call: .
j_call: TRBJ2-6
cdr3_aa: CATFLGAGRSGANVLTF
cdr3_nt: TGTGCCACCTTTTTAGGGGCAGGACGTTCTGGGGCCAACGTCCTGACTTTC

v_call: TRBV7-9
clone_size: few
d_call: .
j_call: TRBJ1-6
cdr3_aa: CASSQVGSSYNSPLHF
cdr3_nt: TGTGCCAGCAGCCAAGTAGGGAGCTCCTATAATTCACCCCTCCACTTT

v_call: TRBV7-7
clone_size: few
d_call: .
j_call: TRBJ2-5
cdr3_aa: CASSLGRQATETQYF
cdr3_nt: TGTGCTAGCAGCTTGGGGAGACAGGCCACAGAAACCCAGTACTTC

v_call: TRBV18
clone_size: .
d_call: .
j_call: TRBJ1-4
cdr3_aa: CASSPQRDEKLFF
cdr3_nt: TGTGCCAGCTCACCTCAAAGGGATGAAAAACTGTTTTTT

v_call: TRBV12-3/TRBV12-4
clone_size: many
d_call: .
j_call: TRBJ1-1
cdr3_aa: CASSLFQENTEAFF
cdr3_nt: TGTGCCAGCAGTTTATTTCAGGAGAACACTGAAGCTTTCTTT